The rows below give T cell receptor beta chains drawn from one sample of a study of immune characterization of retroperitoneal liposarcoma. TCRdb passed the PCR reads through MiXCR, listing each CDR3 protein once. Of around 11,000 distinct CDR3 sequences listed, 50% were seen once; the top ten hold more than 9%. The specimen was tumor tissue. Source of these receptors: a female donor with retroperitoneal liposarcoma. CDR3s include the opening cysteine and the closing phenylalanine or tryptophan. D genes are given only for firm matches. Some rows have no size entry. The others give once, few or many, or a class for an expanded clone.

J: TRBJ2-1; D: -; V: TRBV27; size: -; CDR3: CASSLSRGGTNEQFF; DNA: TGTGCCAGCAGTTTATCAAGGGGGGGAACCAATGAGCAGTTCTTC
J: TRBJ1-2; D: -; V: TRBV7-2; size: -; CDR3: CASSFIGYGYTF; DNA: TGTGCCAGCAGCTTCATCGGGTATGGCTACACCTTC
J: TRBJ2-6; D: -; V: TRBV6-1; size: -; CDR3: CASRNQDSGANVLTF; DNA: TGTGCCAGCAGGAACCAAGACTCTGGGGCCAACGTCCTGACTTTC
J: TRBJ2-5; D: -; V: TRBV6-1; size: -; CDR3: CASSRNWQAQETQYF; DNA: TGTGCCAGCAGTAGAAACTGGCAGGCCCAAGAGACCCAGTACTTC
J: TRBJ2-3; D: -; V: TRBV6-1; size: -; CDR3: CASTWGPLTDTQYF; DNA: TGTGCCAGTACTTGGGGGCCCCTCACAGATACGCAGTATTTT
J: TRBJ2-1; D: -; V: TRBV6-8; size: -; CDR3: CASSYSFYVGYIWNERFF; DNA: TGTGCCAGCAGTTACTCATTTTACGTGGGGTATATTTGGAATGAGCGGTTCTTC
J: TRBJ1-3; D: TRBD1; V: TRBV7-2; size: -; CDR3: CASSLLQGAAGNTIYF; DNA: TGTGCCAGCAGCTTACTACAGGGGGCAGCTGGAAACACCATATATTTT
J: TRBJ2-1; D: TRBD2; V: TRBV7-2; size: -; CDR3: CASSPSDSSGSAGKFF; DNA: TGTGCCAGCAGCCCCAGTGATTCTAGCGGGAGCGCCGGAAAGTTCTTC
J: TRBJ2-3; D: -; V: TRBV12-3/TRBV12-4; size: medium-sized; CDR3: CASLGPDTQYF; DNA: TGTGCCAGCCTCGGCCCAGATACGCAGTATTTT
J: TRBJ2-1; D: -; V: TRBV27; size: -; CDR3: CASKRGDTTYNEQFF; DNA: TGTGCCAGCAAAAGGGGGGATACCACCTACAATGAGCAGTTCTTC
J: TRBJ2-7; D: -; V: TRBV11-2; size: -; CDR3: CASRFTGTPSSYNEQYF; DNA: TGTGCCAGCAGATTTACCGGGACACCGAGCTCCTACAATGAGCAGTACTTC
J: TRBJ2-5; D: -; V: TRBV7-3; size: few; CDR3: CASSLIVPSYNEQYF; DNA: TGTGCCAGCAGCTTAATCGTCCCCTCCTACAATGAGCAGTACTTC
J: TRBJ2-1; D: -; V: TRBV6-8; size: -; CDR3: CASSDPGLATVYNEQFF; DNA: TGTGCCAGCAGCGACCCGGGACTCGCCACGGTTTACAATGAGCAGTTCTTC
J: TRBJ2-1; D: TRBD2; V: TRBV6-1; size: -; CDR3: CASRGLGEQFF; DNA: TGTGCCAGCAGGGGACTAGGTGAGCAGTTCTTC
J: TRBJ2-2; D: -; V: TRBV7-6; size: many; CDR3: CASSLVAGRSTGKDANTGELFF; DNA: TGTGCCAGCAGCTTAGTTGCGGGAAGGTCCACCGGGAAAGACGCGAACACCGGGGAGCTGTTTTTT
J: TRBJ2-1; D: -; V: TRBV6-1; size: few; CDR3: CASSYAGLLYNEQFF; DNA: TGTGCCAGCAGTTACGCCGGCCTACTCTACAATGAGCAGTTCTTC
J: TRBJ2-1; D: TRBD1; V: TRBV27; size: -; CDR3: CASSPLGQGYNEQFF; DNA: TGTGCCAGCAGTCCCCTGGGACAGGGCTACAATGAGCAGTTCTTC
J: TRBJ2-7; D: -; V: TRBV27; size: -; CDR3: CASTRRVGGYEQYF; DNA: TGTGCCAGCACCCGACGGGTAGGTGGCTACGAGCAGTACTTC
J: TRBJ1-2; D: -; V: TRBV28; size: -; CDR3: CASSSQGLGYTF; DNA: TGTGCCAGCAGTTCTCAGGGGTTGGGCTACACCTTC
J: TRBJ2-5; D: -; V: TRBV6-1; size: -; CDR3: CASFAPAGSEQYF; DNA: TGTGCCAGCTTCGCACCCGCCGGCAGTGAGCAGTACTTC
J: TRBJ2-7; D: -; V: TRBV6-1; size: few; CDR3: CASSRIYEQYF; DNA: TGTGCCAGCAGTCGCATCTACGAGCAGTACTTC
J: TRBJ2-1; D: -; V: TRBV6-1; size: few; CDR3: CASSQNSRYEQFF; DNA: TGTGCCAGCAGTCAAAACTCCCGCTACGAGCAGTTCTTC
J: TRBJ2-7; D: -; V: TRBV28; size: -; CDR3: CASTLLGDSYEQYF; DNA: TGTGCCAGCACCTTACTTGGTGACTCCTACGAGCAGTACTTC
J: TRBJ2-7; D: -; V: TRBV7-2; size: medium-sized; CDR3: CASSLDTGFYNEQYF; DNA: TGTGCCAGCAGCTTAGACACGGGTTTCTACAATGAGCAGTACTTC
J: TRBJ2-1; D: -; V: TRBV7-3; size: -; CDR3: CASSENRDSHSYNEQFF; DNA: TGTGCCAGCAGCGAAAACCGGGACTCTCACTCCTACAATGAGCAGTTCTTC
J: TRBJ1-1; D: -; V: TRBV12-3/TRBV12-4; size: -; CDR3: CASSQIQGGNTEAFF; DNA: TGTGCCAGCAGCCAAATTCAAGGGGGAAACACTGAAGCTTTCTTT
J: TRBJ2-1; D: -; V: TRBV6-6; size: -; CDR3: CANLPPSRPSYNEQFF; DNA: TGTGCCAACCTACCCCCGTCGCGTCCCTCCTACAATGAGCAGTTCTTC
J: TRBJ2-5; D: TRBD2; V: TRBV6-1; size: once; CDR3: CASQTGLAVNQETQYF; DNA: TGTGCCAGCCAGACGGGGCTAGCGGTAAACCAAGAGACCCAGTACTTC
J: TRBJ2-2; D: TRBD2; V: TRBV11-2; size: -; CDR3: CASSLDRKEWSGKGIGELFF; DNA: TGTGCCAGCAGCTTAGATCGAAAGGAATGGAGCGGGAAAGGGATCGGGGAGCTGTTTTTT
J: TRBJ2-1; D: TRBD1; V: TRBV12-5; size: -; CDR3: CASGTSTGTGVNEQFF; DNA: TGTGCTAGTGGTACCTCAACCGGGACAGGGGTTAATGAGCAGTTCTTC
J: TRBJ2-5; D: TRBD1; V: TRBV6-1; size: medium-sized; CDR3: CARSPGQGETQYF; DNA: TGTGCCAGGAGTCCGGGACAGGGCGAGACCCAGTACTTC
J: TRBJ2-1; D: -; V: TRBV12-3/TRBV12-4; size: -; CDR3: CASSSSWGQGDQETQFF; DNA: TGTGCCAGCAGTTCCTCTTGGGGCCAGGGTGACCAAGAGACCCAGTTCTTC
J: TRBJ2-6; D: -; V: TRBV7-8; size: medium-sized; CDR3: CASSLVGVDLSGANVLTF; DNA: TGTGCCAGCAGCTTGGTAGGAGTCGATCTCTCTGGGGCCAACGTCCTGACTTTC
J: TRBJ2-5; D: -; V: TRBV12-3/TRBV12-4; size: once; CDR3: CAQPKTPPF; DNA: TGTGCCCAGCCAAAAACTCCTCCTTTT
J: TRBJ2-3; D: TRBD1; V: TRBV12-3/TRBV12-4; size: -; CDR3: CASSQTGVTDTQYF; DNA: TGTGCCAGCAGCCAAACAGGGGTCACAGATACGCAGTATTTT
J: TRBJ2-3; D: TRBD2; V: TRBV6-1; size: -; CDR3: CASAGREWDTQYF; DNA: TGTGCCAGCGCAGGGCGGGAGTGGGATACGCAGTATTTT
J: TRBJ2-2; D: TRBD1; V: TRBV6-5; size: -; CDR3: CASIFRGSTGELFF; DNA: TGTGCCAGCATCTTCAGGGGGTCCACCGGGGAGCTGTTTTTT
J: TRBJ2-1; D: -; V: TRBV6-8; size: -; CDR3: CASSGVGSGGGEQFF; DNA: TGTGCCAGCAGTGGGGTAGGTAGCGGAGGTGGTGAGCAGTTCTTC
J: TRBJ2-1; D: -; V: TRBV7-2; size: once; CDR3: CASSLTSTYEQFF; DNA: TGTGCCAGCAGCTTAACTTCTACGTACGAGCAGTTCTTC
J: TRBJ2-5; D: TRBD1; V: TRBV30; size: -; CDR3: CAWSWAGTEETQYF; DNA: TGTGCCTGGAGTTGGGCCGGGACAGAAGAGACCCAGTACTTC
J: TRBJ2-1; D: -; V: TRBV6-1; size: -; CDR3: CASDADKYNEQFF; DNA: TGTGCCAGTGACGCGGACAAGTACAATGAGCAGTTCTTC
J: TRBJ2-7; D: -; V: TRBV6-6; size: few; CDR3: CASSRRGGSGDEQYF; DNA: TGTGCCAGCAGTCGAAGGGGCGGTTCAGGGGATGAGCAGTACTTC
J: TRBJ1-2; D: TRBD1; V: TRBV6-8; size: -; CDR3: CASSPGQGNYGYTF; DNA: TGTGCCAGCAGTCCAGGACAGGGCAACTATGGCTACACCTTC
J: TRBJ2-7; D: -; V: TRBV25-1; size: few; CDR3: CASSDSGDEQYF; DNA: TGTGCCAGCAGTGACAGTGGAGACGAGCAGTACTTC
J: TRBJ2-1; D: TRBD2; V: TRBV6-8; size: -; CDR3: CASSTTSVVEQFF; DNA: TGTGCCAGCAGCACAACTAGCGTGGTTGAGCAGTTCTTC
J: TRBJ2-1; D: TRBD1; V: TRBV11-2; size: -; CDR3: CASSLVVGTGNLEQFF; DNA: TGTGCCAGCAGCTTAGTCGTTGGGACAGGGAACCTTGAGCAGTTCTTC
J: TRBJ2-7; D: -; V: TRBV12-3/TRBV12-4; size: -; CDR3: CASSFQVSYEQYF; DNA: TGTGCCAGCAGTTTCCAGGTCTCCTACGAGCAGTACTTC
J: TRBJ2-1; D: -; V: TRBV27; size: once; CDR3: CASSPSSGNYNEQFF; DNA: TGTGCCAGCAGTCCTTCTAGTGGGAACTACAATGAGCAGTTCTTC
J: TRBJ2-7; D: -; V: TRBV6-1; size: -; CDR3: CASSEINRGGEQYF; DNA: TGTGCCAGCAGTGAAATTAACAGAGGGGGCGAGCAGTACTTC
J: TRBJ2-5; D: -; V: TRBV11-3; size: few; CDR3: CASSAVETQYF; DNA: TGTGCCAGCAGCGCAGTCGAGACCCAGTACTTC
J: TRBJ2-6; D: TRBD1; V: TRBV7-2; size: -; CDR3: CASSFRGTGVMGANVLTF; DNA: TGTGCCAGCAGCTTTCGCGGGACAGGGGTCATGGGGGCCAACGTCCTGACTTTC
J: TRBJ2-6; D: -; V: TRBV6-1; size: medium-sized; CDR3: CASSEVGPSGANVLTF; DNA: TGTGCCAGCAGTGAAGTGGGTCCCTCTGGGGCCAACGTCCTGACTTTC
J: TRBJ2-1; D: -; V: TRBV5-1; size: -; CDR3: CASSLTRRANEQFF; DNA: TGCGCCAGCAGCTTGACTAGAAGAGCCAATGAGCAGTTCTTC
J: TRBJ1-4; D: TRBD1; V: TRBV7-6; size: -; CDR3: CASSKTGGSEKLFF; DNA: TGTGCCAGCAGCAAGACAGGGGGCAGTGAAAAACTGTTTTTT
J: TRBJ2-7; D: -; V: TRBV6-5; size: medium-sized; CDR3: CASSYTWNNEQYF; DNA: TGTGCCAGCAGTTATACGTGGAACAATGAGCAGTACTTC